This T cell receptor (beta chain) emerged from a study of blood T cell repertoires in COVID-19. As originally analysed: Amplification from reference gene primers served as the basis for estimated nucleated cell counts. TCRdb keeps only in-frame clones here, not all; method: immunoSEQ multiplex PCR. D and trimming come from the DNA, and the V and J calls and clone size come from that table. The top ten hold roughly 6% of the sample, which has 160,000 or so clones, around 82% seen once. Trimming took off 4 bases at V and 13 bases at J, with 14 bases between the two ends. The CDR3 is 11 amino acids. The germline gives CDR1 GTSNPN, CDR2 SVGIG (reference sequence).

The chain joins TRBV30 to TRBJ2-1, with TRBD2 as a possible D gene (6 bases). The TCR sequence derives from a man aged 40-49 years who had recovered from COVID-19. Material: PBMCs or T cells enriched from blood (not recorded which). The CDR3 sequence is CAWISLARQFF. The CDR3 coding sequence is TGTGCCTGGATCAGTCTAGCGAGACAGTTCTTC.